Sequencing of this TCR beta chain was carried out in a study of beta chain features in type 1 diabetes listed by TCRdb under 2018. At the level of the whole study: Patients and healthy donors did not differ in mean age, gender distribution, total cell number or subset yield. A total of approximately 100 million sorted cells were examined across all samples, and the number of cells per subset was strongly correlated with RNA yield. Regulatory and stem cell-like memory subsets were obtained from only 8 patients and roughly 8 healthy donors, while naive and central memory subsets were obtained from all 30 or so donors. In the study, recently diagnosed type 1 diabetes patients and matched healthy donors were compared on the TCRB repertoires of their sorted circulating CD4+ T cell subsets.

The research as a whole found: Shorter templates might be favored by PCR, yet because patient and control samples were amplified and corrected together, any such skew would affect both groups equally. Type 1 diabetes patients showed a moderate but significant shortening of TCRB CDR3 length in all four CD4+ subsets. Patients with type 1 diabetes made fewer insertions and deleted more nucleotides at VDJ recombination sites, implying thymic rearrangement abnormalities. Only small numbers of individuals were included in the HLA sub-analyses, which left unresolved whether HLA type had any influence on TCRB rearrangement. Naive, central memory and regulatory TCRB repertoires appeared to be more similar among patients than among healthy donors. Because cDNA rather than genomic DNA was sequenced, highly expressing activated cells could have been over-represented, although no difference in activation and CD3 levels was found between groups.

Note on this clone: Its antigen is currently not known. Per-base qualities were not stored, and no clone one base away is much larger.

The entire isolated RNA was reverse transcribed using the High Capacity cDNA Reverse Transcription Kit, and thus expressed TCRB transcripts were sequenced. Naive, central memory and regulatory T cell samples underwent deep immunoSEQ sequencing, averaging around 4 million total reads per sample. After sorted cells were lysed in RLT buffer, RNA was extracted with DNase-treated RNeasy Micro or Mini kits, with the choice depending on cell number. To prevent cross-contamination, every cell subset was processed on its own, while patient and healthy donor samples were processed together. TCRB sequences were amplified from cDNA with the immunoSEQ multiplex PCR, producing 87-bp fragments spanning the CDR3 region. Amplicons were sequenced on the Illumina HiSeq platform. The authors' pipeline ran thus. Synthetic template baselines were used to correct PCR bias computationally, reads within Hamming distance 2 were collapsed together, and singletons that could not be merged were discarded. Reads were aligned against IMGT so that V, D and J genes, CDR3 length and insertions or deletions at six rearrangement sites could be assigned. Within each subset, clonotype counts were normalized to sorted cell number, after which true diversity and Gini coefficients were computed with the tcR R package. The overlap coefficient, calculated on TCRB nucleotide sequences, was used to quantify repertoire sharing. Sourced from immuneACCESS, this table was stored by TCRdb with only in-frame sequences that have V and J called. A share of the clones is absent; for the studies checked, an unresolved V gene accounts for under half, and the remainder has no known explanation. V, J and clone size are those of that table, while D and trimming were read from the DNA. The sample yields some 150,000 clones; approximately 8.7% were counted once. Jointly, the top ten make up around 0.64% of the sample.

Each donor gave one peripheral blood draw, about 100 mL on average, collected into heparinised tubes. A BD FACSAria II and a panel including CD45RO, CCR7, CD25, CD127, CD95 and CD27 were used to sort naive, central memory, regulatory and stem cell-like memory CD4+ T cells. A purity above 95% was achieved for all sorted populations. PBMCs were separated immediately by Lymphoprep density gradient centrifugation and were stained directly, without being cultured. So that batch effects would be minimized, each experiment stained and sorted samples in pairs, pairing one healthy donor with one patient. From the germline V gene (reference sequence), CDR1 is PRHDT and CDR2 is FYEKMQ. The V end gives up 5 bases and the J end 0 bases, leaving 2 bases in the junction not matched to a gene. From its cysteine to its phenylalanine, the CDR3 spans 15 amino acids. Left in the record is the CDR3 DNA by itself, 45 bases read in frame from the first base.

This receptor was obtained from a woman in her twenties or thirties with type 1 diabetes. Sequencing was performed on central memory CD4+ T cells from blood. The chain couples TRBV13 to TRBJ2-1; 9 central nucleotides agree with TRBD2. Here is the DNA: TGTGCCAGCAGCCCAGCGGGGGGCTCCTACAATGAGCAGTTCTTC. It translates as CASSPAGGSYNEQFF.